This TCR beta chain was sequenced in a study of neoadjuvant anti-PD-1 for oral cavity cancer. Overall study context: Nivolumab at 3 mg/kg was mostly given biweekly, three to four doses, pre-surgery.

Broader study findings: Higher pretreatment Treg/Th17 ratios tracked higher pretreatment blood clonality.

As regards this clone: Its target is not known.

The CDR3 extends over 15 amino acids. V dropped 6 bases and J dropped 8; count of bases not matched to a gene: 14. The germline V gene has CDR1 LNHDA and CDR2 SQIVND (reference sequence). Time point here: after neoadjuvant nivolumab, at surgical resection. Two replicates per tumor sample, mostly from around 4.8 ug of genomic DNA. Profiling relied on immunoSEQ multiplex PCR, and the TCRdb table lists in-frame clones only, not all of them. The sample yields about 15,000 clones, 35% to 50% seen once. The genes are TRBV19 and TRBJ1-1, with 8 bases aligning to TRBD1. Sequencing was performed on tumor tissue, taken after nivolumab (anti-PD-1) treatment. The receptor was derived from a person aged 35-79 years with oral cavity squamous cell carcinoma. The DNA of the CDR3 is TGTGCCAGTAGCCGACTCCCGGGACAGGTAGGGGAAGCTTTCTTT. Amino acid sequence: CASSRLPGQVGEAFF.